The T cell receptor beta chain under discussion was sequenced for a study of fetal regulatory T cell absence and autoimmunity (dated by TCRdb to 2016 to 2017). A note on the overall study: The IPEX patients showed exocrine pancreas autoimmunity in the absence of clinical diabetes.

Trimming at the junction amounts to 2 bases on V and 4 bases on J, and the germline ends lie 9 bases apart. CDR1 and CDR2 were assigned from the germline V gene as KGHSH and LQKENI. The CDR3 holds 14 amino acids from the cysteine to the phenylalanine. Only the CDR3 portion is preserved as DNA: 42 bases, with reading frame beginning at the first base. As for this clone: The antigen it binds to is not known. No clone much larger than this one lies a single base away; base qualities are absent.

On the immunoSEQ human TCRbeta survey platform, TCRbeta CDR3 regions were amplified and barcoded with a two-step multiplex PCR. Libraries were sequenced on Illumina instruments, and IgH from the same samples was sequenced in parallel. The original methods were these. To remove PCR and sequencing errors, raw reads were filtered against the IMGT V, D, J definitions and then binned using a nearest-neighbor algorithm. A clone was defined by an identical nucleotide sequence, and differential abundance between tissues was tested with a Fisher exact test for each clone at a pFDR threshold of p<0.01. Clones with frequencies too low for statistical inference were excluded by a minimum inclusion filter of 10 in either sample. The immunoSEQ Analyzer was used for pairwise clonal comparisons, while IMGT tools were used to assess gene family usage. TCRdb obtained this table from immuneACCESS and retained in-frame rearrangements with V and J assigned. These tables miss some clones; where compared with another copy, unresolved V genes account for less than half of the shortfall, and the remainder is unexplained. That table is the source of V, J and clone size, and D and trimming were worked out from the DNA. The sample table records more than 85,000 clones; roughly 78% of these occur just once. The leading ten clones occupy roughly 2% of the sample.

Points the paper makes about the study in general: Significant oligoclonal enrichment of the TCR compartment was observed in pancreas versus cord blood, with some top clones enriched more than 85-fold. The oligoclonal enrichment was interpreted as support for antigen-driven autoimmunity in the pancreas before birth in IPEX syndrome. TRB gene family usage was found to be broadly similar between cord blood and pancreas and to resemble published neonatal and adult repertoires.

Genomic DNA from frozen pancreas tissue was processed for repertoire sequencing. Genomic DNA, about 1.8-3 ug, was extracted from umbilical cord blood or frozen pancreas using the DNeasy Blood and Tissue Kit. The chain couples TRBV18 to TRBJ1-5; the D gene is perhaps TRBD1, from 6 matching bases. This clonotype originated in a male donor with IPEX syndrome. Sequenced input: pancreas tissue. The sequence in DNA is TGTGCCAGCTCACCAACAGGGTATAATCAGCCCCAGCATTTT. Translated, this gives CASSPTGYNQPQHF.